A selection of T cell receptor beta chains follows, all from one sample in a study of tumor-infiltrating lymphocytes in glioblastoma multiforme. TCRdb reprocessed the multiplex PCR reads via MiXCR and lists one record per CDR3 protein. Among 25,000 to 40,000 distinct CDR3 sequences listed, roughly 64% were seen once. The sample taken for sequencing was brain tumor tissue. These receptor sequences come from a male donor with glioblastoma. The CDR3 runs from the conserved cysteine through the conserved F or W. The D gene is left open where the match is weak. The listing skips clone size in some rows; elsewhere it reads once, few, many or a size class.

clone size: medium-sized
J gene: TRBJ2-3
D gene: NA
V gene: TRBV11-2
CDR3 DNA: TGTGCCAGCAGCATAGACTTGGGAGGAACGCAGTATTTT
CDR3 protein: CASSIDLGGTQYF

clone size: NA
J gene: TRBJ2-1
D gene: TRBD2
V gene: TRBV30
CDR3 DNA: TGTGCCTGGGAAACTAGCGGGCCTGGGTATGAGCAGTTCTTC
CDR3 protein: CAWETSGPGYEQFF

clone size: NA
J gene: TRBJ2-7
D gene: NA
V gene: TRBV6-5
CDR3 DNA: TGTGCCAGCACCGAAACCCTTACTAGCAACGAACAGTACTTC
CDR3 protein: CASTETLTSNEQYF

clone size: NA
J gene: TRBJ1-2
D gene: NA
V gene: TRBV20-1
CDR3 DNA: TGCAATGCTAGGTTGGGGATTCCAAGCTATGGCTACACCTTC
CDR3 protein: CNARLGIPSYGYTF

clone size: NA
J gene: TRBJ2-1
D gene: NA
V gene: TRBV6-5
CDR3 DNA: TGTGCCAGCAGTCTAGTGGGAGAAAGCAATGAGCAGTTCTTC
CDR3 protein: CASSLVGESNEQFF

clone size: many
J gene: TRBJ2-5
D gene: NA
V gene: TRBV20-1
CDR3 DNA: TGCAGTGCTAGTGCTGTCGGCTTCCAAGAGACCCAGTACTTC
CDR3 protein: CSASAVGFQETQYF

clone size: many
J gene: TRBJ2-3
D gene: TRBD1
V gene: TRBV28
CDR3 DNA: TGTGCCAGCAGTTTAGGCAGGGGGTGGGATACGCAGTATTTT
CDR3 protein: CASSLGRGWDTQYF

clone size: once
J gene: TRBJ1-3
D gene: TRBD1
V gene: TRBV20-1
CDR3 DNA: TGCAGTGCTGGGACAGGCGCTGGAAACACCATATATTTT
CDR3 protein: CSAGTGAGNTIYF

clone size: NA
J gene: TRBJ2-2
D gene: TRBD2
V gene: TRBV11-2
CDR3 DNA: TGTGCCAGCGCTCCGACTAGCGGGAACACCGGGGAGCTGTTTTTT
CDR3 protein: CASAPTSGNTGELFF

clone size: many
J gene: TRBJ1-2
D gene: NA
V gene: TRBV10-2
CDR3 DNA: TGCGCCAGCAGTGAGTCTTTTTATGGCTACACCTTC
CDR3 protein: CASSESFYGYTF

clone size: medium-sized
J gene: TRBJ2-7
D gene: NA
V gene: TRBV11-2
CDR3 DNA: TGTGCCAGCAGCCCCCTCAGGGTAGGCTACGAGCAGTACTTC
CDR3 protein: CASSPLRVGYEQYF